This TCR beta chain was sequenced for a study of blood T cell repertoires in COVID-19. TCRdb's table, derived via immunoSEQ multiplex PCR, lists solely in-frame clones and lacks some. The sample records 300,000 to 400,000 clones, approximately 86% being singletons. Trimming took 0 bases from V and 4 from J; bases not matched to a gene: 1. Germline-derived CDR1 and CDR2 are SGHDT and YYEEEE. This CDR3 spans 14 amino acids. Followed longitudinally, the Seattle patients had been enrolled during active infection. As to this clone: Other DNA sequences in this sample translate to the same CDR3.

V gene TRBV5-6 combines with J gene TRBJ2-5, with 9 bases fitting TRBD1. Input material: peripheral blood. The TCR originated in a man younger than 45 with COVID-19, enrolled during active disease. The CDR3 protein is CASSLGQGGETQYF. CDR3 coding DNA: TGTGCCAGCAGCTTGGGACAGGGGGGAGAGACCCAGTACTTC.